This T cell receptor beta chain originates from a study of blood T cell repertoires in COVID-19. Study details: Acute and convalescent COVID-19 samples came from the United States, Italy and Spain. PBMCs, B-cell-depleted T cells, or T cells were the source of the cDNA or gDNA that made up the material.

This CDR3 is built from 13 residues. Germline V gene lookup returns CDR1 SGHAT and CDR2 FQNNGV. V was trimmed by 4 bases and J by 14 bases, leaving 15 bases between them. As processed by the authors: Amplification from reference gene primers served as the basis for estimated nucleated cell counts. Using immunoSEQ multiplex PCR, the repertoire was profiled, and TCRdb retains in-frame clones only, with some absent. That table gives V, J and clone size, and the DNA gave D and trimming. The sample has just over 95,000 clones, 90% seen once. The sequencing sample was made of peripheral blood. This clonotype was sampled from a man in his 60s with acute or convalescent COVID-19. The V call is TRBV11-2, the J call TRBJ1-6, with D maybe TRBD1 (6 bases). CDR3 coding DNA: TGTGCCAGCAGCTCCGGACAGACGGGAACCCTCCACTTT. Translating gives CASSSGQTGTLHF.